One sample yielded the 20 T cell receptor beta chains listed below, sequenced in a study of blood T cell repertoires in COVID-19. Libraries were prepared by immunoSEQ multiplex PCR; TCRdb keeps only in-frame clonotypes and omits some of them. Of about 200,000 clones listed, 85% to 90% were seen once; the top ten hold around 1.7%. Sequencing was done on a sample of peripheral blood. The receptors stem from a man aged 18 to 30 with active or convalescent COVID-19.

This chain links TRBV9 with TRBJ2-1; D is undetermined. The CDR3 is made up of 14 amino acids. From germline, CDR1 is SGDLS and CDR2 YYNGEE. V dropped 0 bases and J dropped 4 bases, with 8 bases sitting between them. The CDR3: CASSVGFLYNEQFF. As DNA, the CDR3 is TGTGCCAGCAGCGTAGGATTCCTATACAATGAGCAGTTCTTC.

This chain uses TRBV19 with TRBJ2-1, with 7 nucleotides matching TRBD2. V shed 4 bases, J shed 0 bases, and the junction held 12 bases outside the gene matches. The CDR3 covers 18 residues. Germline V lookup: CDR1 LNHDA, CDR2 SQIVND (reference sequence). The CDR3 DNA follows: TGTGCCAGTAGTAGGGACTTAGGAGCGGGAAGCTCCTACAATGAGCAGTTCTTC. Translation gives CASSRDLGAGSSYNEQFF.

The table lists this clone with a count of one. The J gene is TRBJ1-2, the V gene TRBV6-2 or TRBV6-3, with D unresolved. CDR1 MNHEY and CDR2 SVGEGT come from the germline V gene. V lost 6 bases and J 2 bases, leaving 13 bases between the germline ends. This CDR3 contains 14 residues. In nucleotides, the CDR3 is TGTGCCAGCAGCCACCTTGCCCTAAACTATGGCTACACCTTC. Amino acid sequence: CASSHLALNYGYTF.

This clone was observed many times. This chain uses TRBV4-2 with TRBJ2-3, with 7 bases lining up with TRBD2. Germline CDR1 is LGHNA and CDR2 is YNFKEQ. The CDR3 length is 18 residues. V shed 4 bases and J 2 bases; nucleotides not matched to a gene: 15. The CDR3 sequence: CASSRQDQAGASTDTQYF. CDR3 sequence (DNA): TGTGCCAGCAGCCGCCAAGATCAGGCGGGAGCGTCCACAGATACGCAGTATTTT.

As DNA, the CDR3 is TGTGCCAGCAGGACTAGCGGGGGGTTCGATGAGCAGTTCTTC. This gives the protein CASRTSGGFDEQFF. The genes are TRBV6-5 and TRBJ2-1; TRBD2 agrees at 13 bases. V was clipped by 6 bases and J by 8 bases; unmatched bases: 4. Germline CDR1 MNHEY, CDR2 SVGAGI. This CDR3 is 14 amino acids long.

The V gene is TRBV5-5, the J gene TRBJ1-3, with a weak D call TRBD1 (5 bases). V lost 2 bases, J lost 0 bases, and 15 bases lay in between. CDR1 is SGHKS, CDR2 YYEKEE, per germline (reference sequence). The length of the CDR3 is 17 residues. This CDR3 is CASSLFLRGDSGNTIYF. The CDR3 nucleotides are TGTGCCAGCAGCTTATTTCTCCGGGGGGACTCTGGAAACACCATATATTTT.

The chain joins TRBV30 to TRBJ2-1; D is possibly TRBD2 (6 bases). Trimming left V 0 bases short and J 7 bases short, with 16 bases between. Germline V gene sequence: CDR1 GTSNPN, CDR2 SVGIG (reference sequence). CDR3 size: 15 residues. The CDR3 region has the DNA TGTGCCTGGAGTGTCGGGAGCGGGCGTTTAAATGAGCAGTTCTTC. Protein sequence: CAWSVGSGRLNEQFF.

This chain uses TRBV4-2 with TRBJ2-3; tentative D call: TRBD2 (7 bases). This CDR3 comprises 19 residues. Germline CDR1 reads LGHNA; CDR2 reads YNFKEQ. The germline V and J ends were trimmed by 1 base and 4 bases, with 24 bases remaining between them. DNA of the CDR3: TGTGCCAGCAGCCAAGGTCAGGGGACGAGGGGGGGCGTGCCAGATACGCAGTATTTT. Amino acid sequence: CASSQGQGTRGGVPDTQYF.

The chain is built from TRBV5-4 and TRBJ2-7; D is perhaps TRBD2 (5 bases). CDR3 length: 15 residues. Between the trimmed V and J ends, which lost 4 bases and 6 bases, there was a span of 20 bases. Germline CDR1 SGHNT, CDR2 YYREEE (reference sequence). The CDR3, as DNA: TGTGCCAGCAGCCGCCCCGGGGAAAGGGTTCTCGAGCAGTACTTC. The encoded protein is CASSRPGERVLEQYF.

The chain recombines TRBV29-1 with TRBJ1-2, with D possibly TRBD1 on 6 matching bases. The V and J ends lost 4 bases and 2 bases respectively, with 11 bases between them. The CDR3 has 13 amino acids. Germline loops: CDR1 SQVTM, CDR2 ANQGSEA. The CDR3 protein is CSVGTAENYGYTF. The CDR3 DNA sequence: TGCAGCGTTGGGACAGCGGAAAACTATGGCTACACCTTC.

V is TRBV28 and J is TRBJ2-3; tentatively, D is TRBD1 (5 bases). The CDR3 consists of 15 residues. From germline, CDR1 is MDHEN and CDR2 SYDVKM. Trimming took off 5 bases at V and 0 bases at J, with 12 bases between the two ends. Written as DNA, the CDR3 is TGTGCCAGCAGTGGGGCGGTTGGAAGCACAGATACGCAGTATTTT. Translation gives CASSGAVGSTDTQYF.

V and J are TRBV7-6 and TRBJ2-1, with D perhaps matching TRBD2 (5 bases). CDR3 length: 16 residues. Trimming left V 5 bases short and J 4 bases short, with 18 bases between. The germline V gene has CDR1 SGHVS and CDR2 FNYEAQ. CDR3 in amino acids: CASSPLSGSEYNEQFF. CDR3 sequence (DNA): TGTGCCAGCAGCCCCCTAAGTGGGAGCGAGTACAATGAGCAGTTCTTC.

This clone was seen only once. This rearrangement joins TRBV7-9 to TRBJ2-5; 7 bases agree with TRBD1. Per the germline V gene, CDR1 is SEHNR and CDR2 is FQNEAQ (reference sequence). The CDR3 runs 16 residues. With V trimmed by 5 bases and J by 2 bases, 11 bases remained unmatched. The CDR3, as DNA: TGTGCCAGCAGCCATAGACCGGGACAGAAACAAGAGACCCAGTACTTC. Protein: CASSHRPGQKQETQYF.

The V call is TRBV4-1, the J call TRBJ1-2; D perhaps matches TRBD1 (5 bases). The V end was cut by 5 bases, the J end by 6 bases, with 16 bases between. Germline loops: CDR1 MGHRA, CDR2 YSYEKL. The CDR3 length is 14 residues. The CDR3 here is CASSGGTSPDGYTF. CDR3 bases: TGCGCCAGCAGCGGCGGGACGTCCCCTGATGGCTACACCTTC.

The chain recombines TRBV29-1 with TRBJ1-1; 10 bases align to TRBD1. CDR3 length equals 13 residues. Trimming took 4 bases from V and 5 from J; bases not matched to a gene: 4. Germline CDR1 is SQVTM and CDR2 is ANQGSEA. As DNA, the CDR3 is TGCAGCGTTGCCCCGGGACAGGGGACTGAAGCTTTCTTT. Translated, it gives CSVAPGQGTEAFF.

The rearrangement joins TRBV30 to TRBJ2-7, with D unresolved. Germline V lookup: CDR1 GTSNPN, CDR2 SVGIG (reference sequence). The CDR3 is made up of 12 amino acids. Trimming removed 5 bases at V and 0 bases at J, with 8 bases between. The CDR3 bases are TGTGCCTGGGGCCATCTCTCCTACGAGCAGTACTTC. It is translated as CAWGHLSYEQYF.

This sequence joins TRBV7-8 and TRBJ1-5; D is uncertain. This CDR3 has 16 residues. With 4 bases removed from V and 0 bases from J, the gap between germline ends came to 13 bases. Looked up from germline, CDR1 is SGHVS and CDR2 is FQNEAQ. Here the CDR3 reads CASSSEGPYSNQPQHF. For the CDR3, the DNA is TGTGCCAGCAGCTCAGAGGGCCCGTATAGCAATCAGCCCCAGCATTTT. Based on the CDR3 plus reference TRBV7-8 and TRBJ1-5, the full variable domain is GAGVSQSPRYKVAKRGQDVALRCDPISGHVSLFWYQQALGQGPEFLTYFQNEAQLDKSGLPSDRFFAERPEGSVSTLKIQRTQQEDSAVYLCASSSEGPYSNQPQHFGDGTRLSIL.

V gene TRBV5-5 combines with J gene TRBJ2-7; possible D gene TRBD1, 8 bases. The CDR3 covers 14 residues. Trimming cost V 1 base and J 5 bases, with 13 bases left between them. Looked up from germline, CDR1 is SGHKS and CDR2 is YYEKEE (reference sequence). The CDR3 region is CASSLRQGRDEQYF. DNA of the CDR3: TGTGCCAGCAGCTTGCGACAGGGGAGGGACGAGCAGTACTTC.

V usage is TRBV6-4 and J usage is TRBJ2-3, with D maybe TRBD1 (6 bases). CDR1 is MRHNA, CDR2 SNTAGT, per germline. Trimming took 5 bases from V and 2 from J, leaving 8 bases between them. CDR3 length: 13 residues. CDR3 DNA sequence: TGTGCCAGCAGTCGACAGGCCACAGATACGCAGTATTTT. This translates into CASSRQATDTQYF.

The CDR3 DNA reads as TGTGCCAGCAGCCCCGACAGGTCTGAAGCTTTCTTT. Its translation: CASSPDRSEAFF. The chain links TRBV2 to TRBJ1-1; tentative D call: TRBD1 (6 bases). The CDR3 is 12 amino acids. In germline, CDR1 is SNHLY, CDR2 FYNNEI. The V gene lost 6 bases and the J gene lost 6 bases, with 11 bases spanning the gap.